The source of this T cell receptor (beta chain) is a study of blood T cell repertoires in COVID-19. For the study at large: Donors in the United States, Italy and Spain gave samples during acute or convalescent COVID-19. Sources were T cells, B-cell-depleted T cells, or PBMCs; the material itself was cDNA or gDNA.

The CDR3 is made up of 14 amino acids. Germline loops: CDR1 SNHLY, CDR2 FYNNEI. About this clone itself: One end of the junction does not line up with germline, which may come from a read error.

Authors' processing steps: Reference gene primer amplification in the assay estimated nucleated cell counts. Profiling relied on immunoSEQ multiplex PCR, and the TCRdb table lists in-frame clones only, not all of them. V, J and clone size derive from that table, while D and trimming were established from the DNA sequence. In the table there are more than 250,000 clones, around 86% of which are singletons. Source material: peripheral blood. The TCR originated in a man aged 45-65 years with active or convalescent COVID-19. The rearrangement joins TRBV2 to TRBJ2-5; 10 bases match TRBD2. CDR3 sequence (DNA): TGTGCCAGCAGGGAAGCGGGAGGGGTCGAGACCCAGTACTTC. This encodes CASREAGGVETQYF. The whole variable domain, remainder taken from reference TRBV2 and TRBJ2-5, is EPEVTQTPSHQVTQMGQEVILRCVPISNHLYFYWYRQILGQKVEFLVSFYNNEISEKSEIFDDQFSVERPDGSNFTLKIRSTKLEDSAMYFCASREAGGVETQYFGPGTRLLVL.